This T cell receptor beta chain originates from a study of blood T cell repertoires in COVID-19 (dated by TCRdb to about 2020). For context, the study as a whole: Samples from collaborators originated in the United States, Italy and Spain and spanned both the acute and convalescent phases of COVID-19. The material from the prospective study consisted of cDNA or gDNA derived from T cells, B-cell-depleted T cells, or PBMCs. Subjects who had been exposed to COVID-19, were actively infected with it, or had recovered from it provided the deeply sampled blood TCRbeta repertoires that made up the dataset. The repertoires were released in a freely available public database meant as a resource for research on the immune response to SARS-CoV-2. Samples were obtained from the ongoing ImmuneRACE study (first 160 participants) and from approximately 1,200 subjects provided by 6 global collaborators. A de-identified subject ID, COVID-19 status, age in years and sex were almost always included in the sample metadata. Where available, HLA class I and class II types were taken from metadata supplied by the sample provider and were not determined by assay-based typing. Study-wide findings and limitations: The quantity of clinical and demographic metadata differed by source and by participant and was supplied without curation.

Remarks on this clone: Its antigen specificity is not known. No qualities accompany the bases; no much larger clone lies one base away.

Participants in the prospective study were enrolled through a virtual design, were aged about 18 to 90 years, and lived in under 25 United States geographic areas. To assign participants to cohorts, the prospective study relied on clinical history that participants themselves reported in a screening survey and a study questionnaire. Recovered participants in ImmuneRACE Cohort 3 were defined by two consecutive negative NP/OP PCR tests, clearance by a healthcare professional, or resolution of symptoms. Mobile phlebotomists in the prospective study collected whole blood, serum and a nasopharyngeal or oropharyngeal swab from every participant. Over a roughly 2-month period, participants in the prospective study had the option of providing additional blood draws and questionnaires. Prospective study blood samples were shipped either frozen or at room temperature before DNA extraction. There are 13 amino acids in the CDR3, from cysteine to phenylalanine inclusive. Only the CDR3 portion is preserved as DNA: 39 bases, with reading frame beginning at the first base. The CDR1 and CDR2 encoded by the germline V gene are SGHRS and YFSETQ. Cut back by 3 bases and 5 bases, the V and J ends lie 11 bases apart.

The immunoSEQ Assay, a bias-controlled multiplex PCR, was used to amplify TCRbeta CDR3 regions from genomic DNA. Processing in the source paper ran as follows. The number of nucleated cells in each sample was estimated by amplification of reference gene primers within the assay. To quantify the absolute abundance of each unique TCRbeta CDR3 rearrangement, sequence reads were collapsed and filtered. For each sample, productive Simpson clonality was calculated as the square root of Simpson's diversity index over productive rearrangements. This is the immuneACCESS table as TCRdb keeps it, with only in-frame sequences that have V and J called. A part of the clones is gone; compared with another copy, unresolved V genes explain less than half, and the rest is unexplained. That table gives V, J and clone size, and the DNA gave D and trimming. This sample gives fewer than 350,000 clones in total; roughly 89% of them show up just once. The top ten hold around 1.7% of the sample.

The chain was built from TRBV5-1 and TRBJ1-2; the D gene is perhaps TRBD1, on 5 matching bases. The specimen was PBMCs or T cells enriched from blood (not recorded which). This clonotype was sampled from a woman in her 40s who had recovered from COVID-19. The CDR3 loop reads CASSSRGDYGYTF. The DNA sequence is as follows: TGCGCCAGCAGCTCCCGGGGGGATTATGGCTACACCTTC.